This T cell receptor beta chain originates from a study of blood T cell repertoires in COVID-19. Trimming removed 1 base from V and 1 base from J, with 10 bases in between. The CDR3 runs to 15 residues. CDR1 is MGHRA, CDR2 YSYEKL, per germline. Here immunoSEQ multiplex PCR was the method, and the copy in TCRdb shows in-frame clones only, minus some. The profile covers about 95,000 clones, with about 90% appearing a single time and 17% taken by the ten largest. The chain uses TRBV4-1 and TRBJ1-1; D unresolved. Sequencing was performed on peripheral blood. This TCR came from a human donor in a cohort sampled during active COVID-19. The CDR3 is CASSQGLEGNTEAFF. CDR3 bases: TGCGCCAGCAGCCAAGGACTCGAGGGGAACACTGAAGCTTTCTTT.